The entry below describes one TCR beta chain. Mouse gene names and germline throughout. The CDR3 end falls 3 residues outside the read, so it is completed with the germline J gene. RNA extraction was followed by reverse transcription into cDNA, which acted as the sequencing template. Profiling relied on immunoSEQ multiplex PCR, and the TCRdb table lists in-frame clones only, not all of them. Singletons are absent from the sample, which has about 270,000 clones. V lost 4 bases, J lost 2 bases, and 2 bases stayed unmatched. Germline CDR1 reads NSQYPW; CDR2 reads LRSPGD (reference sequence). The CDR3 totals 16 residues. Cells from pooled cutaneous lymph nodes were sorted by CD4, CD8alpha, NKG2D, NKG2ACE and other markers. The data are from a study of CD8+ T cells in alopecia areata. In the study overall: Approximately 6-10-week-old female C3H/HeJ mice were grafted with skin from spontaneously alopecic 6-12-month-old C3H/HeJ graft donors.

The chain joins TRBV1 to TRBJ1-6, with TRBD1 identical over 10 bases. TRBJ1-6 qualifies as an ORF whose function is uncertain. Sequencing was done on a sample of CD4+ T cells sorted from a lymph node. The receptor's source is a C3H/HeJ mouse with alopecia areata. For this strain, the MHC haplotype corresponds to H2-k. This CDR3 is CTCSGGQGTYNSPLYF. Incomplete CDR3 DNA: TGCACCTGCAGTGGGGGACAGGGGACCTATAATTCGCCC.